Shown below are 26 T cell receptor beta chains from a single sample sequenced in a study of T cells in localized non-small cell lung cancer. Measured with immunoSEQ multiplex PCR; TCRdb has only the in-frame clones, and not every one. The data show 15,000 to 20,000 clones, about four fifths seen once. Sequencing was performed on peripheral blood, taken before any cancer treatment. The receptors were gathered from a female donor over 55 with stage I lung adenocarcinoma.

The chain carries TRBV5-1 and TRBJ2-7; 8 bases fit TRBD1. Per germline, CDR1 SGHRS and CDR2 YFSETQ. V dropped 4 bases and J dropped 1; count of bases not matched to a gene: 7. The CDR3 loop spans 15 amino acids. This CDR3 is CASSLTGQGSYEQYF. DNA of the CDR3: TGCGCCAGCAGCCTGACAGGACAGGGTTCCTACGAGCAGTACTTC.

This clone has a single count. The chain employs TRBV7-9 and TRBJ1-2; D may be TRBD1 (6 bases). Germline V gives CDR1 SEHNR, CDR2 FQNEAQ (reference sequence). There are 13 residues in the CDR3. Trimming removed 2 bases from V and 4 bases from J, with 8 bases in between. Here the CDR3 DNA reads TGTGCCAGCAGCTTAAGGGGGACCTATGGCTACACCTTC. Translating gives CASSLRGTYGYTF.

The chain is built from TRBV30 and TRBJ2-3; D might be TRBD2 (5 bases). This CDR3 region has 14 residues. V gave up 2 bases and J gave up 2 bases, with 11 bases separating them. The germline gives CDR1 GTSNPN, CDR2 SVGIG (reference sequence). The CDR3 region is CAWSSSGATDTQYF. DNA for the CDR3: TGTGCCTGGAGTTCGAGCGGAGCCACAGATACGCAGTATTTT.

The V gene is TRBV14, the J gene TRBJ2-1; D may correspond to TRBD1 or TRBD2 (6 bases each). CDR1 and CDR2 (germline): SGHDN, FVKESK. The CDR3 is made up of 16 amino acids. Trimming removed 3 bases at V and 2 bases at J, with 14 bases between. The CDR3 loop is CASSHLRGVAYNEQFF. CDR3 nucleotide sequence: TGTGCCAGCAGCCATCTGAGGGGGGTAGCCTACAATGAGCAGTTCTTC.

The chain couples TRBV5-8 to TRBJ2-7; a possible D gene is TRBD2 (6 bases). The CDR3 runs to 15 residues. The V end lost 4 bases, the J end lost 1 base, and 15 bases lay between the germline ends. Germline loops: CDR1 SGHTS, CDR2 YDEGEE. CDR3 residues: CASSRLARGSYEQYF. The CDR3 bases are TGTGCCAGCAGCCGTCTAGCGCGAGGTTCCTACGAGCAGTACTTC.

This chain connects TRBV6-5 to TRBJ1-3, with 7 bases fitting TRBD1. The CDR3 runs 14 residues. V lost 2 bases, J lost 4 bases, and 2 bases stayed unmatched. CDR1 MNHEY and CDR2 SVGAGI come from the germline V gene. The CDR3 DNA reads as TGTGCCAGCAGTTACGACAGGGAAGGAAACACCATATATTTT. Amino acid sequence: CASSYDREGNTIYF.

CDR3 in amino acids: CASRLLAGGSYEQYF. CDR3 sequence (DNA): TGTGCCAGCAGGCTACTAGCGGGGGGGTCCTACGAGCAGTACTTC. The chain combines TRBV6-1 with TRBJ2-7; 13 bases fit TRBD2. The CDR3 contains 15 residues. The junction had 3 bases not matched to a gene; V was cut back by 6 bases and J by 1 base. Germline V lookup: CDR1 MNHNS, CDR2 SASEGT.

The gene calls are TRBV6-1 and TRBJ2-7; 9 nucleotides line up with TRBD1. This CDR3 is built from 15 residues. V was pared by 4 bases and J by 2 bases, with 6 bases of the junction left unmatched. Looked up from germline, CDR1 is MNHNS and CDR2 is SASEGT. For the CDR3, the DNA is TGTGCCAGCAGTGTTACGGGACAGGGTCCCTACGAGCAGTACTTC. Translating gives CASSVTGQGPYEQYF.

The chain employs TRBV9 and TRBJ2-3; 8 bases align to TRBD2. V dropped 0 bases and J dropped 5; count of bases not matched to a gene: 5. Germline V gene sequence: CDR1 SGDLS, CDR2 YYNGEE. The CDR3 covers 15 residues. This chain's CDR3 is CASSVAGGLLDTQYF. The CDR3 DNA reads TGTGCCAGCAGCGTAGCGGGGGGGCTCCTAGATACGCAGTATTTT.

The chain couples TRBV4-2 to TRBJ1-6; D is unresolved. Germline V lookup: CDR1 LGHNA, CDR2 YNFKEQ. Trimming removed 0 bases at V and 7 bases at J, with 13 bases between. The CDR3 loop spans 16 amino acids. CDR3 sequence reads: CASSQDTRGRNSPLHF. As DNA, the CDR3 is TGTGCCAGCAGCCAAGATACCAGAGGGCGGAATTCACCCCTCCACTTT.

CDR3 sequence (DNA): TGTGCCAGCAGTTTAAGTCGCGGACTCCTCAATGAGCAGTTCTTC. Translated: CASSLSRGLLNEQFF. The chain carries TRBV27 and TRBJ2-1, with D maybe TRBD2 (5 bases). CDR1 and CDR2 (germline): MNHEY, SMNVEV (reference sequence). Trimming cost V 2 bases and J 6 bases, with 14 bases left between them. CDR3 length: 15 amino acids.

The gene calls are TRBV5-1 and TRBJ2-1; no definite D call. The germline CDR1 and CDR2 sequences are SGHRS and YFSETQ. Trimming removed 0 bases from V and 5 bases from J, with 6 bases in between. The length of the CDR3 is 13 residues. CDR3 sequence: CASSLVVNNEQFF. CDR3 DNA sequence: TGCGCCAGCAGCTTGGTCGTCAACAATGAGCAGTTCTTC.

This chain connects TRBV6-6 to TRBJ1-1; TRBD1 is a possible D gene (5 bases). Germline assignment: CDR1 MNHNY and CDR2 SVGAGI (reference sequence). This CDR3 is 13 amino acids long. Trimming removed 6 bases at V and 6 bases at J, with 14 bases between. This CDR3 reads CASSHGAGAEAFF. CDR3 in DNA: TGTGCCAGCAGCCATGGGGCCGGGGCTGAAGCTTTCTTT.

DNA of the CDR3: TGTGCCAGCAGCTCGGGGGGACAGGCCTTCCTCTATGGCTACACCTTC. Protein: CASSSGGQAFLYGYTF. The J gene is TRBJ1-2, the V gene TRBV5-4, with 8 positions matching TRBD1. The length of the CDR3 is 16 residues. Germline CDR1 and CDR2: SGHNT and YYREEE (reference sequence). The ends lost 3 bases at V and 4 bases at J; junction bases unmatched: 11.

The chain carries TRBV7-9 and TRBJ1-4; no reliable D call. The germline V gene has CDR1 SEHNR and CDR2 FQNEAQ (reference sequence). V gave up 4 bases and J gave up 6 bases, with 9 bases separating them. CDR3 length equals 13 residues. CDR3 DNA sequence: TGTGCCAGCAGCTCAACAGCATATGAAAAACTGTTTTTT. This encodes CASSSTAYEKLFF.

The sample holds a few counts of this clone. V and J are TRBV7-2 and TRBJ1-6; D is undetermined. Trimming removed 1 base at V and 5 bases at J, with 18 bases between. Germline assignment: CDR1 SGHTA and CDR2 FQGNSA. This CDR3 is 18 amino acids long. CDR3 DNA sequence: TGTGCCAGCAGCTTAGTGGGCAGTTCTTCTGGGAATAATTCACCCCTCCACTTT. Protein: CASSLVGSSSGNNSPLHF.

The chain recombines TRBV9 with TRBJ2-5, with 10 bases matching TRBD2. The trim removed 0 bases at V and 5 bases at J, leaving 4 bases unmatched. In germline, CDR1 is SGDLS, CDR2 YYNGEE. CDR3 length equals 15 residues. CDR3 nucleotide sequence: TGTGCCAGCAGCGTAGGGACTAGCGGTTGGGAGACCCAGTACTTC. It codes for CASSVGTSGWETQYF.

The J gene is TRBJ2-1, the V gene TRBV7-7, with D maybe TRBD2 (7 bases). The CDR3 is made up of 16 amino acids. The V end was cut by 5 bases, the J end by 0 bases, with 14 bases between. Looked up from germline, CDR1 is SSHAT and CDR2 is FNYEAQ (reference sequence). The CDR3 DNA follows: TGTGCCAGCAGCAATACGGGGGGCAGCTCCTACAATGAGCAGTTCTTC. It encodes CASSNTGGSSYNEQFF.

The rearrangement links TRBV30 to TRBJ1-5, with TRBD1 matching 7 bases. The CDR3 has 13 residues. With 1 base clipped from V and 4 bases from J, the junction kept 1 base outside the gene matches. Germline CDR1 is GTSNPN and CDR2 is SVGIG (reference sequence). CDR3 residues: CAWSATGNQPQHF. The CDR3 DNA follows: TGTGCCTGGAGTGCGACAGGGAATCAGCCCCAGCATTTT.

The chain employs TRBV30 and TRBJ2-3; TRBD2 aligns across 10 bases. This CDR3 has 14 amino acids. In germline, CDR1 is GTSNPN, CDR2 SVGIG (reference sequence). The J segment lost 5 bases and the V segment lost 3 bases, leaving 5 bases of the junction unmatched. The CDR3, as DNA: TGTGCCTGGAGATTAGCGGGGGGTATAGATACGCAGTATTTT. Translating gives CAWRLAGGIDTQYF.

This chain uses TRBV29-1 with TRBJ2-3; D perhaps matches TRBD2 (5 bases). CDR3 length: 14 amino acids. The germline CDR1 and CDR2 sequences are SQVTM and ANQGSEA. V lost 7 bases and J 0 bases, leaving 14 bases between the germline ends. CDR3 loop: CSATRRSSTDTQYF. CDR3 coding DNA: TGCAGCGCTACTAGGAGATCTAGCACAGATACGCAGTATTTT.

The rearrangement links TRBV19 to TRBJ1-1; possible D gene TRBD1, 5 bases. Germline V lookup: CDR1 LNHDA, CDR2 SQIVND (reference sequence). This CDR3 is built from 15 residues. Trimming took 7 bases from V and 2 from J, leaving 17 bases between them. The CDR3 DNA is TGTGCCAGTACCCGAGGGGTAGGAACAAACACTGAAGCTTTCTTT. It translates to CASTRGVGTNTEAFF.

The chain couples TRBV18 to TRBJ2-6; D gene uncertain. This CDR3 has 17 amino acids. Germline CDR1 and CDR2: KGHSH and LQKENI. Deletions cut 0 bases from V and 0 bases from J, with 9 bases between. The DNA for the CDR3 is TGTGCCAGCTCACCACCCGGCGGAAACTCTGGGGCCAACGTCCTGACTTTC. This encodes CASSPPGGNSGANVLTF.

The chain combines TRBV19 with TRBJ1-1, with 7 bases matching TRBD1. Trimming cost V 7 bases and J 7 bases; bases outside gene matches: 9. Germline assignment: CDR1 LNHDA and CDR2 SQIVND (reference sequence). This CDR3 comprises 13 residues. CDR3 sequence (DNA): TGTGCCAGTATTTCACAGGGGTGGGGTGAAGCTTTCTTT. Its translation is CASISQGWGEAFF.

V usage is TRBV7-2 and J usage is TRBJ2-3; 10 positions match TRBD2. Germline CDR1 and CDR2: SGHTA and FQGNSA. After removal of 1 base from V and 0 bases from J, the junction contained 4 bases not matched to a gene. The CDR3 runs to 17 residues. The CDR3 here is CASSLVSGGTSTDTQYF. CDR3 in DNA: TGTGCCAGCAGCTTAGTTAGCGGGGGGACTAGCACAGATACGCAGTATTTT. The full variable domain, its missing parts supplied by reference TRBV7-2 and TRBJ2-3, is GAGVSQSPSNKVTEKGKDVELRCDPISGHTALYWYRQSLGQGLEFLIYFQGNSAPDKSGLPSDRFSAERTGGSVSTLTIQRTQQEDSAVYLCASSLVSGGTSTDTQYFGPGTRLTVL.

V is TRBV7-9 and J is TRBJ1-2, with a possible D match to TRBD1 (6 bases). V lost 10 bases, J lost 5 bases, and 17 bases lay in between. The germline V gene encodes CDR1 SEHNR and CDR2 FQNEAQ (reference sequence). CDR3 size: 13 residues. CDR3 sequence reads: CATLRGRGYGYTF. The CDR3 DNA is TGTGCCACCCTCCGGGGCAGGGGATATGGCTACACCTTC.